A selection of T cell receptor beta chains follows, all from one sample in a study of ipilimumab plus nivolumab after autologous stem cell transplantation. This table comes from immunoSEQ multiplex PCR, and its TCRdb copy is limited to in-frame clones, with some not included. Among some 24,000 clones, 86% were seen once, and the ten largest hold around 5.2%. Sequenced here: PBMCs, sampled in a trial of ipilimumab plus nivolumab as post-transplant consolidation. The receptors derive from a male donor with diffuse large B-cell lymphoma. The CDR3 runs from the conserved cysteine through the conserved F or W. The D gene is left open where the match is weak. Clone sizes are given selectively: once, few, many, or a class where the clone is expanded.

size: -; V: TRBV5-6; D: -; J: TRBJ2-1; DNA: TGTGCCAGCAGCTTTGACACCCCTAAGGAGCAGTTCTTC; CDR3: CASSFDTPKEQFF
size: -; V: TRBV7-2; D: -; J: TRBJ1-3; DNA: TGTGCCAGCAGCTTAGTTAGGTCTTTCTCTGGAAACACCATATATTTT; CDR3: CASSLVRSFSGNTIYF
size: -; V: TRBV14; D: TRBD1; J: TRBJ1-5; DNA: TGTGCCAGCAGCCAAAAACCGGGACAGGTTCGGAAGAGCAATCAGCCCCAGCATTTT; CDR3: CASSQKPGQVRKSNQPQHF
size: -; V: TRBV4-3; D: -; J: TRBJ2-3; DNA: TGCGCCAGCAGCGAAGAGGGTTGGGGCACAGATACGCAGTATTTT; CDR3: CASSEEGWGTDTQYF
size: -; V: TRBV5-1; D: -; J: TRBJ2-5; DNA: TGCGCCAGCAGCTTAGGGACGGACCAAGAGACCCAGTACTTC; CDR3: CASSLGTDQETQYF
size: few; V: TRBV9; D: TRBD2; J: TRBJ2-1; DNA: TGTGCCAGCAGCTTAGCCCCCATTGGTGCTAGCGGGATACAAAAGGCCCGGGAGCAGTTCTTC; CDR3: CASSLAPIGASGIQKAREQFF
size: -; V: TRBV30; D: TRBD1; J: TRBJ1-5; DNA: TGTGCCTGGAGTGTAGGCAGGGGGCTACAGCCCCAGCATTTT; CDR3: CAWSVGRGLQPQHF
size: -; V: TRBV27; D: -; J: TRBJ1-4; DNA: TGTGCCAGCGGATCAGGCATTGAAAAACTGTTTTTT; CDR3: CASGSGIEKLFF
size: once; V: TRBV11-3; D: -; J: TRBJ2-1; DNA: TGTGCCAGCAGCTTAGATTCCGAACAGGAGCAGTTCTTC; CDR3: CASSLDSEQEQFF
size: -; V: TRBV6-1; D: -; J: TRBJ1-4; DNA: TGTGCCAGCAGTGAAGCGCGAGGGTTCGGGGAAAAACTGTTTTTT; CDR3: CASSEARGFGEKLFF
size: -; V: TRBV7-8; D: -; J: TRBJ1-1; DNA: TGTGCCAGCAGCCTCCAGGGTGACACTGAAGCTTTCTTT; CDR3: CASSLQGDTEAFF
size: -; V: TRBV5-4; D: TRBD2; J: TRBJ2-1; DNA: TGTGCCAGCAGTTTGGGACTAGCGGGGGGTGAATCAGATGAGCAGTTCTTC; CDR3: CASSLGLAGGESDEQFF
size: -; V: TRBV12-1; D: -; J: TRBJ2-3; DNA: TGTGCCAGCAGCTTTTGTCTAGCGGGGGGGGCAGATACGCAGTATTTT; CDR3: CASSFCLAGGADTQYF
size: -; V: TRBV7-3; D: -; J: TRBJ2-1; DNA: TGTGCCAGCAGCTTAGGAGGGCCACCGGGCAATGAGCAGTTCTTC; CDR3: CASSLGGPPGNEQFF
size: -; V: TRBV7-9; D: TRBD2; J: TRBJ2-2; DNA: TGTGCCAGCAGCTTAGCGCGGGCTAGCGGGGGGTCAGGGGAGCTGTTTTTT; CDR3: CASSLARASGGSGELFF
size: -; V: TRBV19; D: -; J: TRBJ1-6; DNA: TGTGCCAGTAGTACCTACAGAAATTCACCCCTCCACTTT; CDR3: CASSTYRNSPLHF
size: -; V: TRBV7-9; D: TRBD2; J: TRBJ2-3; DNA: TGTGCCAGCAGCCCCCGACTAGCGGGGGTTCCTCGGAATACGCAGTATTTT; CDR3: CASSPRLAGVPRNTQYF
size: -; V: TRBV2; D: -; J: TRBJ2-3; DNA: TGTGCCAGTCGCGGGGTTTTAGGGGATACGCAGTATTTT; CDR3: CASRGVLGDTQYF
size: -; V: TRBV9; D: -; J: TRBJ2-1; DNA: TGTGCCAGCAGCGTAGACAGGGGAGGGTACAATGAGCAGTTCTTC; CDR3: CASSVDRGGYNEQFF
size: -; V: TRBV15; D: -; J: TRBJ1-2; DNA: TGTGCCACCAGCCAGGGTACCGGGACACTGAACTATGGCTACACCTTC; CDR3: CATSQGTGTLNYGYTF
size: few; V: TRBV5-1; D: -; J: TRBJ2-3; DNA: TGCGCCAGCAGCTTGCAAGGGGGTAGTAGCACAGATACGCAGTATTTT; CDR3: CASSLQGGSSTDTQYF
size: -; V: TRBV29-1; D: TRBD1; J: TRBJ2-2; DNA: TGCAGCGCCACCACAGGGGGCGGGGAGCTGTTTTTT; CDR3: CSATTGGGELFF
size: -; V: TRBV18; D: TRBD2; J: TRBJ2-3; DNA: TGTGCCAGCTCACCAAGGACTAGCACAAGCACAGATACGCAGTATTTT; CDR3: CASSPRTSTSTDTQYF
size: -; V: TRBV30; D: -; J: TRBJ1-3; DNA: TGTGCCTGGAGCCCAGGGATGGGGGGAAACACCATATATTTT; CDR3: CAWSPGMGGNTIYF
size: -; V: TRBV7-8; D: -; J: TRBJ2-5; DNA: TGTGCCAGCAGCTGGGGCACCTTCCAAGAGACCCAGTACTTC; CDR3: CASSWGTFQETQYF
size: -; V: TRBV10-2; D: -; J: TRBJ2-3; DNA: TGCGCCGCCCGGGGGGCTGGCACAGATACGCAGTATTTT; CDR3: CAARGAGTDTQYF
size: -; V: TRBV5-5; D: TRBD2; J: TRBJ2-1; DNA: TGTGCCAGCAGCCCAGCCAGCGGGGGGGCCCGTGAGCAGTTCTTC; CDR3: CASSPASGGAREQFF
size: -; V: TRBV7-8; D: -; J: TRBJ1-1; DNA: TGTGCCAGCAGCTTAGCGCGAACAGTTATTAACACTGAAGCTTTCTTT; CDR3: CASSLARTVINTEAFF
size: -; V: TRBV6-1; D: -; J: TRBJ2-1; DNA: TGTGCCAGCAGTCTAACTCAGGGCTACAATGAGCAGTTCTTC; CDR3: CASSLTQGYNEQFF
size: -; V: TRBV11-2; D: TRBD2; J: TRBJ2-2; DNA: TGTGCCAGCAGCTATAGCGGGGGCGACACCGGGGAGCTGTTTTTT; CDR3: CASSYSGGDTGELFF
size: -; V: TRBV2; D: -; J: TRBJ1-3; DNA: TGTGCCAGCGGCCTGAGCCGGCAGCTACACTCTGGAAACACCATATATTTT; CDR3: CASGLSRQLHSGNTIYF
size: -; V: TRBV11-2; D: -; J: TRBJ1-1; DNA: TGTGCCAGCAGCTTAGTAGGGGAAGCTTTCTTT; CDR3: CASSLVGEAFF
size: -; V: TRBV10-3; D: -; J: TRBJ1-5; DNA: TGTGCCATCAGTGGAGGGGGTGGGGATCAGCCCCAGCATTTT; CDR3: CAISGGGGDQPQHF
size: -; V: TRBV5-1; D: TRBD2; J: TRBJ2-3; DNA: TGCGCCAGCAGGATGGTTTTGGGGGAGGGTGATACGCAGTATTTT; CDR3: CASRMVLGEGDTQYF
size: -; V: TRBV6-5; D: TRBD2; J: TRBJ2-1; DNA: TGTGCCAGCAGTTACTCGTGGGGGGGGTCCTACAATGAGCAGTTCTTC; CDR3: CASSYSWGGSYNEQFF
size: -; V: TRBV7-8; D: TRBD2; J: TRBJ2-5; DNA: TGTGCCAGCAGCTTAACGGGGGGGACCCAGTACTTC; CDR3: CASSLTGGTQYF
size: -; V: TRBV4-1; D: -; J: TRBJ2-3; DNA: TGCGCCAGCAGCCAAGACAGGTTCCTAGAGACAGATACGCAGTATTTT; CDR3: CASSQDRFLETDTQYF
size: -; V: TRBV19; D: -; J: TRBJ2-7; DNA: TGTGCCAGCGCAGCGGGTGGGTACTACGAGCAGTACTTC; CDR3: CASAAGGYYEQYF
size: -; V: TRBV10-1; D: -; J: TRBJ2-2; DNA: TGCGCCAGCAGTTTAGGGGGGCCGACCGGGGAGCTGTTTTTT; CDR3: CASSLGGPTGELFF
size: -; V: TRBV7-2; D: -; J: TRBJ1-2; DNA: TGTGCCAGCAGCTCGGGACAAACCTATGGCTACACCTTC; CDR3: CASSSGQTYGYTF
size: -; V: TRBV11-2; D: TRBD1; J: TRBJ2-2; DNA: TGTGCCAGCAGCTTTCCAAGGGGGCGGACGAACACCGGGGAGCTGTTTTTT; CDR3: CASSFPRGRTNTGELFF
size: -; V: TRBV27; D: -; J: TRBJ2-7; DNA: TGTGCCAGCAGAAAGACGGCCACCTACGAGCAGTACTTC; CDR3: CASRKTATYEQYF
size: -; V: TRBV19; D: -; J: TRBJ2-3; DNA: TGTGCCAGTAGTGCCAAGTATGAAGATACGCAGTATTTT; CDR3: CASSAKYEDTQYF
size: -; V: TRBV6-5; D: TRBD2; J: TRBJ2-5; DNA: TGTGCCAGCAGTTACTCGAACAGCGGGGACGAGACCCAGTACTTC; CDR3: CASSYSNSGDETQYF
size: -; V: TRBV11-2; D: TRBD2; J: TRBJ2-3; DNA: TGTGCCAGCAGCATACGACTAGCGGGGGCCGACCGAAGGCAGTATTTT; CDR3: CASSIRLAGADRRQYF
size: -; V: TRBV5-4; D: -; J: TRBJ2-1; DNA: TGTGCCAGCAGCTTGGTGAGCGGAAATGAGCAGTTCTTC; CDR3: CASSLVSGNEQFF
size: -; V: TRBV19; D: -; J: TRBJ2-1; DNA: TGTGCCAGTAGTATAGCGGGAGCCCAGGGGCAGGGGAATGAGCAGTTCTTC; CDR3: CASSIAGAQGQGNEQFF
size: -; V: TRBV7-9; D: -; J: TRBJ2-1; DNA: TGTGCCAGCAGTAATACGGCGAGCTCCTACAATGAGCAGTTCTTC; CDR3: CASSNTASSYNEQFF
size: -; V: TRBV7-8; D: -; J: TRBJ1-1; DNA: TGTGCCAGCAGCTTCCGGCAGGGTAGTGAAGCTTTCTTT; CDR3: CASSFRQGSEAFF
size: -; V: TRBV5-4; D: -; J: TRBJ2-3; DNA: TGTGCCAGCACCATTCGGGGGACGGGGAGCACAGATACGCAGTATTTT; CDR3: CASTIRGTGSTDTQYF
size: -; V: TRBV30; D: -; J: TRBJ2-7; DNA: TGTGCCTGGAGTGTACGTTCCGAGCAGTACTTC; CDR3: CAWSVRSEQYF
size: once; V: TRBV7-9; D: TRBD1; J: TRBJ1-2; DNA: TGTGCCAGCAGCCCGCGGGGACAGGGGGTGCGCTATGGCTACACCTTC; CDR3: CASSPRGQGVRYGYTF